Shown below are 3 T cell receptor beta chains from a single sample sequenced in a study of T cell responses to AZD1222 COVID-19 vaccine. Here immunoSEQ multiplex PCR was the method, and the copy in TCRdb shows in-frame clones only, minus some. The table records nearly 110,000 clones, 85% to 90% of them present only once. Sample: peripheral blood, taken on day 0 of AZD1222 vaccination. The source is an adult in good health.

The chain joins TRBV28 to TRBJ2-7; perhaps TRBD2 as D (5 bases). CDR1 MDHEN and CDR2 SYDVKM come from the germline V gene. V lost 8 bases, J lost 4 bases, and 18 bases lay in between. The CDR3 extends over 14 amino acids. CDR3 residues: CASGLGPALYEQYF. In nucleotides, the CDR3 is TGTGCCAGCGGACTTGGCCCCGCACTTTACGAGCAGTACTTC.

The chain is built from TRBV19 and TRBJ2-1; 11 nucleotides agree with TRBD2. The CDR3 length is 15 residues. Germline V lookup: CDR1 LNHDA, CDR2 SQIVND (reference sequence). Trimming removed 1 base from V and 7 bases from J; junction bases left unmatched: 3. CDR3 sequence: CASSIGLAGRNEQFF. DNA of the CDR3: TGTGCCAGTAGTATAGGACTAGCGGGGAGAAATGAGCAGTTCTTC. Using reference TRBV19 and TRBJ2-1 for the parts outside the CDR3, the full variable domain is DGGITQSPKYLFRKEGQNVTLSCEQNLNHDAMYWYRQDPGQGLRLIYYSQIVNDFQKGDIAEGYSVSREKKESFPLTVTSAQKNPTAFYLCASSIGLAGRNEQFFGPGTRLTVL.

The chain employs TRBV6-5 and TRBJ2-7; 7 nucleotides match TRBD1. Germline V gene data show CDR1 as MNHEY and CDR2 as SVGAGI. Trimming removed 6 bases from V and 2 bases from J; junction bases left unmatched: 7. This CDR3 is built from 14 residues. CDR3 sequence (DNA): TGTGCCAGCAGGCGAGACAGGGCACCCTACGAGCAGTACTTC. It specifies CASRRDRAPYEQYF.